Each of the 22 T cell receptor beta chains below was sequenced from the same sample in a study of PD-1 blockade in mismatch repair-deficient tumors. The protocol was immunoSEQ multiplex PCR, while the TCRdb copy is restricted to in-frame clones and leaves out a portion. The profile covers some 19,000 clones, with around 80% appearing a single time and roughly 1.4% taken by the ten largest. Source: PBMCs, taken 52 weeks after starting pembrolizumab. The source of these receptors is an adult with mismatch repair-deficient cancer.

This clone occurred once. The genes are TRBV4-2 and TRBJ1-4, with 7 bases matching TRBD1. The CDR3 length is 11 residues. Germline-derived CDR1 and CDR2 are LGHNA and YNFKEQ. V shed 7 bases and J 11 bases; nucleotides not matched to a gene: 4. The CDR3 reads CASTQTGKLFF. CDR3 in DNA: TGTGCCAGCACCCAGACAGGGAAACTGTTTTTT.

This chain joins TRBV6-1 and TRBJ1-4; maybe TRBD1 (6 bases). Trimming cost V 6 bases and J 8 bases, with 16 bases left between them. The germline CDR1 and CDR2 sequences are MNHNS and SASEGT. This CDR3 region has 14 residues. The CDR3 here is CASRQQGGGEKLFF. In nucleotides, the CDR3 is TGTGCCAGCAGACAACAAGGGGGGGGAGAAAAACTGTTTTTT.

The chain uses TRBV13 and TRBJ2-2; TRBD2 matches 8 bases. The CDR3 sequence is 17 residues long. Per the germline V gene, CDR1 is PRHDT and CDR2 is FYEKMQ (reference sequence). V lost 7 bases and J lost 5; bases outside the gene matches: 15. CDR3 DNA: TGTGCCAGCACGAAAAGGGGAAGCGGGAGTCGAACCGGGGAGCTGTTTTTT. Translating gives CASTKRGSGSRTGELFF.

V gene TRBV6-6 combines with J gene TRBJ2-3, with a possible D match to TRBD2 (5 bases). The length of the CDR3 is 15 residues. The germline V gene encodes CDR1 MNHNY and CDR2 SVGAGI (reference sequence). V lost 5 bases and J lost 6, with 18 bases in between. The CDR3 nucleotides are TGTGCCAGCAGTGTTTGGACTTCCCGGCCGGATACGCAGTATTTT. Residues: CASSVWTSRPDTQYF.

The rearrangement joins TRBV19 to TRBJ2-7; tentatively, D is TRBD2 (5 bases). V was shortened by 6 bases and J by 1 base, with 10 bases between the two germline ends. Germline CDR1 LNHDA, CDR2 SQIVND (reference sequence). CDR3 size: 13 residues. In DNA form, the CDR3 reads TGTGCCAGTAGGTTGGGAGCTTCCTACGAGCAGTACTTC. Protein sequence: CASRLGASYEQYF.

This chain uses TRBV5-1 with TRBJ2-7, with 9 nucleotides matching TRBD1. With V trimmed by 0 bases and J by 4 bases, 2 bases remained unmatched. The CDR3 length is 14 residues. Per the germline V gene, CDR1 is SGHRS and CDR2 is YFSETQ. The CDR3 DNA follows: TGCGCCAGCAGCTTGGATGGACAGGGGTACGAGCAGTACTTC. Protein product: CASSLDGQGYEQYF.

This chain joins TRBV5-1 and TRBJ2-7, with 7 bases fitting TRBD2. The CDR3 is 19 residues long. The ends lost 5 bases at V and 0 bases at J; junction bases unmatched: 20. Germline CDR1 and CDR2: SGHRS and YFSETQ. CDR3 residues: CASRNQGAGSGSNSYEQYF. The CDR3 nucleotides are TGCGCCAGCAGGAATCAGGGAGCGGGGAGCGGAAGTAACTCCTACGAGCAGTACTTC.

This clone was counted only a few times. CDR3 bases: TGTGCCAGCAGCCCCAAAGAAGGCAGCGGGATCCTCTACGAGCAGTACTTC. This sequence encodes CASSPKEGSGILYEQYF. The chain recombines TRBV7-2 with TRBJ2-7, with 7 bases aligning to TRBD2. The CDR3 loop spans 17 amino acids. The J segment lost 3 bases and the V segment lost 5 bases, leaving 16 bases of the junction unmatched. Germline V gives CDR1 SGHTA, CDR2 FQGNSA.

This clone appeared a few times. The chain recombines TRBV7-9 with TRBJ1-2; 10 bases fit TRBD1. The CDR3 extends over 15 amino acids. The V gene end was trimmed by 6 bases and the J gene end by 4 bases; junction bases not matched to a gene: 8. The germline V gene encodes CDR1 SEHNR and CDR2 FQNEAQ (reference sequence). The CDR3 DNA reads TGTGCCAGCAGAAAGGGACAGGGGCCCAGCTATGGCTACACCTTC. It encodes CASRKGQGPSYGYTF.

The chain uses TRBV10-3 and TRBJ1-1; tentative D call: TRBD1 (6 bases). V lost 5 bases and J lost 8, with 12 bases in between. The CDR3 runs 12 residues. The germline CDR1 and CDR2 sequences are ENHRY and SYGVKD. For the CDR3, the DNA is TGTGCCATCAGTTGGAGACAGGACGAAGCTTTCTTT. Its protein product is CAISWRQDEAFF.

The chain combines TRBV5-1 with TRBJ1-4; 9 nucleotides line up with TRBD1. V was clipped by 0 bases and J by 1 base; unmatched bases: 7. Germline V gene lookup returns CDR1 SGHRS and CDR2 YFSETQ. CDR3 length equals 18 residues. In DNA, the CDR3 is TGCGCCAGCAGCTTGGCCCCGGGACAGGGCCTAACTAATGAAAAACTGTTTTTT. Amino acid sequence: CASSLAPGQGLTNEKLFF.

This clone appeared once. This chain links TRBV30 with TRBJ1-5, with TRBD1 matching over 9 bases. The CDR3 runs to 14 residues. V lost 2 bases and J lost 6; bases outside the gene matches: 5. The germline gives CDR1 GTSNPN, CDR2 SVGIG (reference sequence). Written as DNA, the CDR3 is TGTGCCTGGAGTATAGGGACAGGGAGTCAGCCCCAGCATTTT. This encodes CAWSIGTGSQPQHF.

V usage is TRBV30 and J usage is TRBJ1-4; 11 positions agree with TRBD1. The junction had 3 bases not matched to a gene; V was cut back by 3 bases and J by 0 bases. The CDR3 covers 16 residues. Germline lookup yields CDR1 GTSNPN and CDR2 SVGIG (reference sequence). This CDR3 is CAWRSGQGATNEKLFF. The CDR3 DNA reads TGTGCCTGGAGGTCGGGACAGGGGGCAACTAATGAAAAACTGTTTTTT.

The chain has TRBV27 and TRBJ1-1, with no clear D. The V gene lost 3 bases and the J gene lost 2 bases, with 7 bases spanning the gap. The germline V gene encodes CDR1 MNHEY and CDR2 SMNVEV (reference sequence). The CDR3 sequence is 13 residues long. The CDR3 region is CASSFERNTEAFF. The CDR3, as DNA: TGTGCCAGCAGTTTCGAGAGAAACACTGAAGCTTTCTTT.

The chain couples TRBV7-6 to TRBJ2-7; 9 bases are a match to TRBD2. Trimming took 1 base from V and 2 from J; bases not matched to a gene: 6. CDR1 is SGHVS, CDR2 FNYEAQ, per germline. CDR3 size: 16 residues. CDR3 loop: CASSLGPTSGTYEQYF. The CDR3 region has the DNA TGTGCCAGCAGCTTAGGGCCGACTAGCGGTACCTACGAGCAGTACTTC.

V usage is TRBV6-1 and J usage is TRBJ1-2; D perhaps matches TRBD1 (5 bases). Germline CDR1 and CDR2: MNHNS and SASEGT. The CDR3 contains 13 residues. CDR3 residues: CAHSGTWGYGYTF. The CDR3, as DNA: TGTGCTCACAGCGGGACGTGGGGCTATGGCTACACCTTC.

Written as DNA, the CDR3 is TGTGCCAGCAGCTCAGGACAGGGGGCGACTCCACGTCTGTACTTC. Translated, it gives CASSSGQGATPRLYF. The rearrangement joins TRBV11-3 to TRBJ2-7, with 11 positions matching TRBD1. The germline gives CDR1 SGHNT, CDR2 YENEEA. This CDR3 is 15 amino acids long. With 4 bases clipped from V and 12 bases from J, the junction kept 14 bases outside the gene matches.

The V and J genes are TRBV5-1 and TRBJ2-5; D might be TRBD2 (6 bases). The CDR3 sequence is 15 residues long. Germline loops: CDR1 SGHRS, CDR2 YFSETQ. The V and J ends lost 4 bases and 2 bases respectively, with 15 bases between them. CDR3 in DNA: TGCGCCAGCAGCCTAGGGACTCCCGTACAAGAGACCCAGTACTTC. Protein: CASSLGTPVQETQYF. Using reference TRBV5-1 and TRBJ2-5 for the parts outside the CDR3, the full variable domain is KAGVTQTPRYLIKTRGQQVTLSCSPISGHRSVSWYQQTPGQGLQFLFEYFSETQRNKGNFPGRFSGRQFSNSRSEMNVSTLELGDSALYLCASSLGTPVQETQYFGPGTRLLVL.

This clone has only a few counts. This CDR3 is CASSSILDYSGYEQYF. CDR3 bases: TGTGCCAGCAGCTCCATATTGGACTACTCCGGCTACGAGCAGTACTTC. This rearrangement joins TRBV5-6 to TRBJ2-7; perhaps TRBD2 as D (6 bases). This CDR3 spans 16 amino acids. V was cut by 3 bases and J by 3 bases, with 19 bases left in between. Germline lookup yields CDR1 SGHDT and CDR2 YYEEEE. The full variable domain, in which reference TRBV5-6 and TRBJ2-7 provide the parts outside the CDR3, is DAGVTQSPTHLIKTRGQQVTLRCSPKSGHDTVSWYQQALGQGPQFIFQYYEEEERQRGNFPDRFSGHQFPNYSSELNVNALLLGDSALYLCASSSILDYSGYEQYFGPGTRLTVT.

The chain couples TRBV6-1 to TRBJ2-3, with 8 bases aligning to TRBD1. This CDR3 contains 13 residues. Germline V gives CDR1 MNHNS, CDR2 SASEGT. J gave up 6 bases and V 11 bases, and 10 bases lay outside the gene matches. The CDR3 spells CAGQGHPGDTQYF. CDR3 nucleotide sequence: TGTGCCGGACAGGGCCATCCTGGGGATACGCAGTATTTT.

The chain links TRBV10-3 to TRBJ1-1; TRBD1 agrees at 8 bases. The V segment lost 4 bases and the J segment 1 base; nucleotides outside the gene matches: 2. This CDR3 comprises 14 residues. CDR1 and CDR2 (germline): ENHRY, SYGVKD. CDR3 DNA sequence: TGTGCCATCAGTGCCGGGACAGGGAACACTGAAGCTTTCTTT. Its protein is CAISAGTGNTEAFF.

The V and J genes are TRBV6-5 and TRBJ1-5; D is unresolved. This CDR3 contains 15 residues. Trimming cost V 2 bases and J 0 bases, with 8 bases left between them. Germline lookup yields CDR1 MNHEY and CDR2 SVGAGI. For the CDR3, the DNA is TGTGCCAGCAGTTACACCGGGAATAGCAATCAGCCCCAGCATTTT. Amino acids: CASSYTGNSNQPQHF.